The clone carrying this TCR beta chain ranks as medium-sized (0.01 to 0.1%). Its target is not known. The sample comes from a study of OX40 agonist ivuxolimab in advanced cancers. Study conclusions and caveats: Circulating CD4+ and CD8+ T cells showed clonal expansion by week 6 at 0.1 to 3.0 mg/kg. On average, CD8+ T cells had more expanded clones than CD4+.

The table came from immunoSEQ multiplex PCR; TCRdb's copy has only in-frame clones and leaves some out. The profile shows about 73,000 clones, more than 80% of them singletons. Germline-derived CDR1 and CDR2 are SGDLS and YYNGEE. Trimming shortened V by 4 bases and J by 3 bases, and 11 bases separated the two germline ends. The CDR3 runs 14 residues. The sequenced sample was CD4+ or CD8+ T cells sorted from blood, obtained in a trial of the OX40 agonist ivuxolimab. This sequence was found in an adult with an advanced solid tumor such as melanoma, head and neck, liver or kidney cancer. J is TRBJ1-5 and V is TRBV9; D remains ambiguous. This CDR3 is CASSLDGYNQPQHF. CDR3 sequence (DNA): TGTGCCAGCAGCCTGGACGGTTACAATCAGCCCCAGCATTTT.